The source of this T cell receptor beta chain is a study of blood T cell repertoires in COVID-19. As for the study in general: COVID-19 samples, acute and convalescent, were from the United States, Italy and Spain.

Per the authors' pipeline: Scientists estimated how many nucleated cells there were by amplifying reference gene primers. Profiling relied on immunoSEQ multiplex PCR, and the TCRdb table lists in-frame clones only, not all of them. V, J and clone size reflect that table, while D and trimming were determined from the DNA. The repertoire holds about 120,000 clones, with 85% to 90% as singletons. This clone was recorded once. This TCR was sampled from a man in his 70s with active or convalescent COVID-19. Sequenced: peripheral blood.

Written as DNA, the CDR3 is TGTGCCAGTACAATAGGAGGCGCCCCGGCTGAGCTGTTTTTT. It specifies CASTIGGAPAELFF. The chain combines TRBV19 with TRBJ2-2; D is perhaps TRBD2 (5 bases). CDR3 length: 14 amino acids. The germline V gene encodes CDR1 LNHDA and CDR2 SQIVND (reference sequence). Trimming removed 7 bases from V and 11 bases from J, with 20 bases in between.